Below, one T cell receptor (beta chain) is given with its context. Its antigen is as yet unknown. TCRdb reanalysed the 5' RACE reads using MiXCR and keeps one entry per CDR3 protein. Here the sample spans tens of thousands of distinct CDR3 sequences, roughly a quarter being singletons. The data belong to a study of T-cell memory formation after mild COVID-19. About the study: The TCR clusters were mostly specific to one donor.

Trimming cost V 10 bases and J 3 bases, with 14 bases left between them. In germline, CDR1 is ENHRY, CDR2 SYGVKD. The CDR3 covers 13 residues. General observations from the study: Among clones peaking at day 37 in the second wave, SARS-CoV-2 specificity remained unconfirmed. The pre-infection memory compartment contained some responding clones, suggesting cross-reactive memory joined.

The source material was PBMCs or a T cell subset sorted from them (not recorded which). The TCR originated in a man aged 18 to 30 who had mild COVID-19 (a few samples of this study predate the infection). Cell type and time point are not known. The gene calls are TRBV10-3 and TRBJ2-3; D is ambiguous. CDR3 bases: TGTGCCACCCTGGGCAAGCCTACAGATACGCAGTATTTT. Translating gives CATLGKPTDTQYF.